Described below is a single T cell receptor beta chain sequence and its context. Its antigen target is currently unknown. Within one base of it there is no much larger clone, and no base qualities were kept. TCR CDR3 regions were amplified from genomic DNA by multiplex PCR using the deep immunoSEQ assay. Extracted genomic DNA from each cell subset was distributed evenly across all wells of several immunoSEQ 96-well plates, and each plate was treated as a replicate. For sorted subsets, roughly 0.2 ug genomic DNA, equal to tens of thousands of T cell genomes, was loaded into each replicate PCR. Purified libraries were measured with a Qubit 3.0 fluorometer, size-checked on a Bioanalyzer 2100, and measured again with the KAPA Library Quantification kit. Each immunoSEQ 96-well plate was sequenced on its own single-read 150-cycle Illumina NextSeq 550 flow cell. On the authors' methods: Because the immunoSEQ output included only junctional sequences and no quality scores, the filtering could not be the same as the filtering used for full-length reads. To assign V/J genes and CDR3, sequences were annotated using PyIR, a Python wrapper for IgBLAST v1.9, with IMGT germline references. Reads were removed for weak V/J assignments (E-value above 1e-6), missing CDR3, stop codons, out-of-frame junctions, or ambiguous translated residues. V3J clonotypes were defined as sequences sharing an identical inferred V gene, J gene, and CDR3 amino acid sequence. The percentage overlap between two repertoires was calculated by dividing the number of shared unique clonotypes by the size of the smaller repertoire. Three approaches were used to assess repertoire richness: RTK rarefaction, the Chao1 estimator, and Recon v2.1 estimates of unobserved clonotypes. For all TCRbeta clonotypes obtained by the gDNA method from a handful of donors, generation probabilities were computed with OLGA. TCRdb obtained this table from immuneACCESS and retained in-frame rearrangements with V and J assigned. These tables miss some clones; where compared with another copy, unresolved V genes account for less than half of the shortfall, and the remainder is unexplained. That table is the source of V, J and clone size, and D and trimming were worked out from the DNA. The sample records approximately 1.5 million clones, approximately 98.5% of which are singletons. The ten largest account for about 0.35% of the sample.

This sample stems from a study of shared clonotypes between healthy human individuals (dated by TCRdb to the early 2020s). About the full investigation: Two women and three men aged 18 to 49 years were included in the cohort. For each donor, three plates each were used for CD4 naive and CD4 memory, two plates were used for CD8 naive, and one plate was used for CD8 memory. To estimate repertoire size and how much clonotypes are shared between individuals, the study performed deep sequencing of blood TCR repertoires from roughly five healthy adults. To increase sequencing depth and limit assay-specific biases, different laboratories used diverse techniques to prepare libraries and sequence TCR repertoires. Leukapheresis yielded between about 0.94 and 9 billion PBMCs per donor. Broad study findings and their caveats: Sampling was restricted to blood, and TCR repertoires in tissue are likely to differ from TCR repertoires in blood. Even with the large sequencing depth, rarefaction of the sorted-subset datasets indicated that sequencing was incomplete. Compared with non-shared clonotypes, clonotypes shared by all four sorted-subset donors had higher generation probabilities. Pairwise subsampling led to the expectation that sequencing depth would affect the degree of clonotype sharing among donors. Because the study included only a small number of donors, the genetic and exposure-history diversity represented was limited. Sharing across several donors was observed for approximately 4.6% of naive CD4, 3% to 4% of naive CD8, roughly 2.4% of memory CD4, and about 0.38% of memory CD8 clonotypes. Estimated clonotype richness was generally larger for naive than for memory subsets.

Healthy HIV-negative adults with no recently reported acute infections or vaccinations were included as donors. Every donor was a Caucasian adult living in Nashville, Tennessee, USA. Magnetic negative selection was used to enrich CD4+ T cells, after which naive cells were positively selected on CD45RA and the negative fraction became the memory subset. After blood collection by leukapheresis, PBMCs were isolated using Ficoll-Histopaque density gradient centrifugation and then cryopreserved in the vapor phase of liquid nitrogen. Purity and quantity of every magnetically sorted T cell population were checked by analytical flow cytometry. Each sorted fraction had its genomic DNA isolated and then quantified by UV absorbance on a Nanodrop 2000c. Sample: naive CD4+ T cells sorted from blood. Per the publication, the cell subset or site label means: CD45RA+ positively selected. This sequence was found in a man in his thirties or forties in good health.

The bases are TGTGCCACCAGCAGAGATGAGCGGGGCTACACCTTC. This encodes CATSRDERGYTF. The rearrangement combines TRBV15 with TRBJ1-2, with no reliable assignment of the D segment. The CDR3, cysteine through phenylalanine, is 12 amino acids long. Kept here is only the CDR3 DNA, which spans 36 bases and is read in frame from base 1. The germline V gene (reference sequence) specifies LNHNV as CDR1 and YYDKDF as CDR2. V loses 0 bases, J loses 8 bases, and the germline ends lie 7 bases apart.